Following are 14 T cell receptor beta chains from one sample sequenced in a study of CD8+ T cells in alopecia areata. Extraction and reverse transcription of RNA yielded cDNA as the sequencing template. Libraries were prepared by immunoSEQ multiplex PCR; TCRdb keeps only in-frame clonotypes and omits some of them. Of around 160,000 clones listed, less than 80% are singletons. The treatment: oral pan-JAK inhibitor, 5-10 mg twice daily. The material sequenced was CD4+ T cells sorted from blood, taken at week 24, from a patient treated with tofacitinib. Every receptor here comes from a human donor with alopecia areata.

The V and J genes are TRBV25-1 and TRBJ1-6, with D uncertain. Trimming pared 4 bases from V and 4 bases from J, leaving 5 bases between. CDR3 length equals 13 residues. Germline V gene sequence: CDR1 MGHDK, CDR2 SYGVNS. The chain's CDR3 is CASSADYNSPLHF. DNA for the CDR3: TGTGCCAGCAGTGCCGATTATAATTCACCCCTCCACTTT.

This clone was counted a few times. V is TRBV13 and J is TRBJ1-2; no definite D call. This CDR3 is 13 amino acids long. CDR1 is PRHDT and CDR2 is FYEKMQ in the germline V gene (reference sequence). Trimming cost V 3 bases and J 8 bases, with 13 bases left between them. The CDR3 bases are TGTGCCAGCAGCTTGAAGCCCGCCGGAGGCTACACCTTC. This translates into CASSLKPAGGYTF.

This clone was recorded only once. This chain links TRBV7-6 with TRBJ1-5; TRBD1 is a possible D gene (5 bases). With 1 base removed from V and 6 bases from J, the gap between germline ends came to 10 bases. The germline V gene has CDR1 SGHVS and CDR2 FNYEAQ. CDR3 length: 14 residues. The CDR3 loop is CASSLGGEGQPQHF. Here the CDR3 DNA reads TGTGCCAGCAGCTTAGGGGGGGAAGGTCAGCCCCAGCATTTT. Looking up the rest from reference TRBV7-6 and TRBJ1-5 gives the full variable domain: GAGVSQSPRYKVTKRGQDVALRCDPISGHVSLYWYRQALGQGPEFLTYFNYEAQQDKSGLPNDRFSAERPEGSISTLTIQRTEQRDSAMYRCASSLGGEGQPQHFGDGTRLSIL.

The V and J genes are TRBV30 and TRBJ1-6; 7 positions agree with TRBD1. Germline CDR1 is GTSNPN and CDR2 is SVGIG (reference sequence). The CDR3 sequence is 16 residues long. The V and J ends lost 3 bases and 8 bases, in that order; junction bases with no gene match: 13. The CDR3 region has the DNA TGTGCCTGGAGCAGGGGGACCCTACGGTCGGATTCACCCCTCCACTTT. Its translation: CAWSRGTLRSDSPLHF.

This clone appeared a few times. V usage is TRBV2 and J usage is TRBJ1-5; D call uncertain. V lost 6 bases and J lost 1, with 7 bases in between. Looked up from germline, CDR1 is SNHLY and CDR2 is FYNNEI. This CDR3 has 13 amino acids. The CDR3 nucleotides read TGTGCCAGCAGGGAATGGAGCAATCAGCCCCAGCATTTT. Translated: CASREWSNQPQHF. Full variable domain (remainder filled in from reference TRBV2 and TRBJ1-5): EPEVTQTPSHQVTQMGQEVILRCVPISNHLYFYWYRQILGQKVEFLVSFYNNEISEKSEIFDDQFSVERPDGSNFTLKIRSTKLEDSAMYFCASREWSNQPQHFGDGTRLSIL.

This clone was seen more than once but under ten times. The CDR3 DNA is TGTGCCAGCAGCTTAATGCCAGATACGCAGTATTTT. It specifies CASSLMPDTQYF. This sequence joins TRBV7-6 and TRBJ2-3; D remains unclear. The CDR3 contains 12 residues. Germline-derived CDR1 and CDR2 are SGHVS and FNYEAQ. Between the trimmed V and J ends, which lost 2 bases and 4 bases, there was a span of 4 bases.

The CDR3 DNA reads as TGCGCCAGCAGTCAGAAAGGAGTAGCTAACTATGGCTACACCTTC. Protein: CASSQKGVANYGYTF. V is TRBV23-1 and J is TRBJ1-2; D not resolved. TRBV23-1 is sorted into the ORF group, with uncertain function. This CDR3 has 15 residues. The V end lost 3 bases, the J end lost 0 bases, and 11 bases lay between the germline ends.

V usage is TRBV19 and J usage is TRBJ2-1; possibly TRBD2 for D (6 bases). The CDR3 consists of 15 residues. CDR1 is LNHDA and CDR2 is SQIVND in the germline V gene (reference sequence). Trimming cost V 3 bases and J 3 bases, with 12 bases left between them. The CDR3 DNA reads as TGTGCCAGTAGTATTGCGGGGTCCTTCTACAATGAGCAGTTCTTC. As protein: CASSIAGSFYNEQFF.

V and J are TRBV5-4 and TRBJ2-5; TRBD2 matches at 10 bases. Germline V gives CDR1 SGHNT, CDR2 YYREEE (reference sequence). J gave up 2 bases and V 5 bases, and 6 bases lay outside the gene matches. CDR3 length: 15 residues. The CDR3 coding sequence is TGTGCCAGCAGGTCCGGGACTAGCGTACAAGAGACCCAGTACTTC. Translated: CASRSGTSVQETQYF.

The rearrangement links TRBV2 to TRBJ1-3; D possibly corresponds to TRBD1 (5 bases). The length of the CDR3 is 16 residues. Germline loops: CDR1 SNHLY, CDR2 FYNNEI. The V end was cut by 6 bases, the J end by 0 bases, with 15 bases between. The CDR3 DNA reads as TGTGCCAGCAGAGACAGTCGGCTAGCCTCTGGAAACACCATATATTTT. It translates to CASRDSRLASGNTIYF. Based on the CDR3 plus reference TRBV2 and TRBJ1-3, the full variable domain is EPEVTQTPSHQVTQMGQEVILRCVPISNHLYFYWYRQILGQKVEFLVSFYNNEISEKSEIFDDQFSVERPDGSNFTLKIRSTKLEDSAMYFCASRDSRLASGNTIYFGEGSWLTVV.

The CDR3 is CASSEALPGDTQYF. CDR3 nucleotides: TGTGCCAGCAGTGAAGCGCTTCCTGGAGATACGCAGTATTTT. The V and J genes are TRBV2 and TRBJ2-3; D remains unclear. The CDR3 has 14 amino acids. The V end lost 0 bases, the J end lost 5 bases, and 9 bases lay between the germline ends. The germline V gene has CDR1 SNHLY and CDR2 FYNNEI. Drawing the rest from reference TRBV2 and TRBJ2-3, the complete variable domain is EPEVTQTPSHQVTQMGQEVILRCVPISNHLYFYWYRQILGQKVEFLVSFYNNEISEKSEIFDDQFSVERPDGSNFTLKIRSTKLEDSAMYFCASSEALPGDTQYFGPGTRLTVL.

This chain links TRBV7-9 with TRBJ2-7; D unresolved. The V end lost 2 bases, the J end lost 5 bases, and 4 bases lay between the germline ends. Germline V lookup: CDR1 SEHNR, CDR2 FQNEAQ (reference sequence). This CDR3 is 11 amino acids long. The CDR3 loop is CASSLTHEQYF. The CDR3 DNA sequence: TGTGCCAGCAGCTTAACGCACGAGCAGTACTTC.

This sequence joins TRBV29-1 and TRBJ1-1; 8 positions agree with TRBD1. Germline values: CDR1 SQVTM, CDR2 ANQGSEA. The CDR3 is made up of 13 amino acids. V gave up 7 bases and J gave up 1 base; unmatched junction bases: 5. This CDR3 is CSATDRENTEAFF. The DNA of the CDR3 is TGCAGCGCAACGGACAGGGAGAACACTGAAGCTTTCTTT.

The chain carries TRBV6-1 and TRBJ2-7; D call uncertain. This CDR3 is 19 amino acids long. Germline V gene lookup returns CDR1 MNHNS and CDR2 SASEGT. The V gene lost 2 bases and the J gene lost 2 bases, with 25 bases spanning the gap. The CDR3 DNA reads as TGTGCCAGCAGTGAATCTCCTGCTGGGGTGGTCAGCATAACCTACGAGCAGTACTTC. It is translated as CASSESPAGVVSITYEQYF.